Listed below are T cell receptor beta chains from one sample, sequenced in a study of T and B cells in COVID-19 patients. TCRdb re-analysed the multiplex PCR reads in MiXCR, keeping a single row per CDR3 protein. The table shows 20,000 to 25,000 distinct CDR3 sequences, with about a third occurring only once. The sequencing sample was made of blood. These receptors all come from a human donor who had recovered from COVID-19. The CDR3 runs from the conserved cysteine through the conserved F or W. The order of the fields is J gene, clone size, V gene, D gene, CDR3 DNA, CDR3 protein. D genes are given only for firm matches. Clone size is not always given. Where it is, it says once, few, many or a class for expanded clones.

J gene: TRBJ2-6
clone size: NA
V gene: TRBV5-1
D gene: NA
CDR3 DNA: TGCGCCAGCAGCTCGCAGGGCTCTGGGGCCAACGTCCTGACTTTC
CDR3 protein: CASSSQGSGANVLTF

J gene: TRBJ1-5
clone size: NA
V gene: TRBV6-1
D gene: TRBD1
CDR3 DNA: TGTGCCAGCAGTGAGGGAACAGGGGGCGAGGTTCAGCCCCAGCATTTT
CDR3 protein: CASSEGTGGEVQPQHF

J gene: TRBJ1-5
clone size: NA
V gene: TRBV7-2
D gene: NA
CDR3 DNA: TGTGCCAGCAGCTTAGGCAGGGGTTTGGTTCAGCCCCAGCATTTT
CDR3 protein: CASSLGRGLVQPQHF

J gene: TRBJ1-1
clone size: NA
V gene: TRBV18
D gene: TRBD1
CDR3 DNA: TGTGCCAGCTCACCAAGACAGGGGAGCGCTATGAACACTGAAGCTTTCTTT
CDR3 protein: CASSPRQGSAMNTEAFF

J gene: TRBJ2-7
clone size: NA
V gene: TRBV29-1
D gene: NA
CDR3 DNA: TGCAGCGTTGGGACAGCCTACGAGCAGTACTTC
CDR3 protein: CSVGTAYEQYF

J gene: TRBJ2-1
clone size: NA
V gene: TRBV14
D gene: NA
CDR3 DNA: TGTGCCAGCAGCCAAGCGGTTGGGAAGGGGGAGAATGAGCAGTTCTTC
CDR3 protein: CASSQAVGKGENEQFF

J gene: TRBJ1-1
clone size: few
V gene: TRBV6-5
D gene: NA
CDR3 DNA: TGTGCCAGCAGCACAGGGTTTACTGAAGCTTTCTTT
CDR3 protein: CASSTGFTEAFF

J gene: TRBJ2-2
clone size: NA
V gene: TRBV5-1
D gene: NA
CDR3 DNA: TGCGCCAGCAGCTTGGTAGCCGGGAACACCGGGGAGCTGTTTTTT
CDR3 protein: CASSLVAGNTGELFF

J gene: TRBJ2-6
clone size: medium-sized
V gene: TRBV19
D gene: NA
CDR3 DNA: TGTGCCAGTGAGACGGGGACGTTAGCTGGGGCCAACGTCCTGACTTTC
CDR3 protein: CASETGTLAGANVLTF

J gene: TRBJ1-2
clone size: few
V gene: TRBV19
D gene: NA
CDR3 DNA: TGTGCCAGTAGTATACCTAACTATGGCTACACCTTC
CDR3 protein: CASSIPNYGYTF

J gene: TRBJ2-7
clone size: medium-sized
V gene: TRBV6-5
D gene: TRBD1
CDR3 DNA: TGTGCCAGCAGTTACTCAAGCGCACAGGGGGATGAAGAGCAGTACTTC
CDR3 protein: CASSYSSAQGDEEQYF

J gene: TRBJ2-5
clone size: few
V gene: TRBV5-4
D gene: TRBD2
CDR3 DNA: TGTGCCAGCAGCTTGGTAGCGGGACCCCAAGAGACCCAGTACTTC
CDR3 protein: CASSLVAGPQETQYF

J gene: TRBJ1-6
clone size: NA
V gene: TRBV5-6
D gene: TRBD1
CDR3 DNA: TGTGCCAGCAGCTTGTTTCGGGGACAGGGGGCCCTTCGGAATTCACCCCTCCACTTT
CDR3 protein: CASSLFRGQGALRNSPLHF

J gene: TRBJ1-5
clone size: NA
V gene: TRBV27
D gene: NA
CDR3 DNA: TGTGCCAGCAGTTTATCCGTCCCCGGGGGATTAAGCAATCAGCCCCAGCATTTT
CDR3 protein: CASSLSVPGGLSNQPQHF

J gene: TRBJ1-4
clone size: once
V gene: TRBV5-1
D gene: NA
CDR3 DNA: TGCGCCAGCAGCTACGCAGCGGGTGAAAAACTGTTTTTT
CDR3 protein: CASSYAAGEKLFF

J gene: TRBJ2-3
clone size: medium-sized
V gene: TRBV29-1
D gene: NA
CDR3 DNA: TGCAGCGTTGAGGACAGAACTAGCACAGATACGCAGTATTTT
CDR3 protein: CSVEDRTSTDTQYF

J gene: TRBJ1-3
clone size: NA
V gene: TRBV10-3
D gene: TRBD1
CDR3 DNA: TGTGCCATCAGTGTTGACAGGGGGCCGACTGGAAACACCATATATTTT
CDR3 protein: CAISVDRGPTGNTIYF

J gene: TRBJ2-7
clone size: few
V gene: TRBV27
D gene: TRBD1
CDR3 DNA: TGTGCCAGCAGTTGGGGACAGAGTAACTACGAGCAGTACTTC
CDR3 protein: CASSWGQSNYEQYF

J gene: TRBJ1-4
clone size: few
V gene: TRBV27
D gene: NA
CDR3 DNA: TGTGCCAGTTCCTCCCGCAGGGTTGGGGAAAAACTGTTTTTT
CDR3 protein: CASSSRRVGEKLFF

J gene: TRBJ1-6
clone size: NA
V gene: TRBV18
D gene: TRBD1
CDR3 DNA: TGTGCCAGCTCACTGGACAGGGATTCACCCCTCCACTTT
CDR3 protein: CASSLDRDSPLHF

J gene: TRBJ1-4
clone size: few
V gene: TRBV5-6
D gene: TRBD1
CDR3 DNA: TGTGCCAGCAGCGGCTCGGGACAGGGGAATGAAAAACTGTTTTTT
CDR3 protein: CASSGSGQGNEKLFF

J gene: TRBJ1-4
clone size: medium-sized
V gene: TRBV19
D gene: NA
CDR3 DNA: TGTGCCAGTAGTGGGGGGGCAACTAATGAAAAACTGTTTTTT
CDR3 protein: CASSGGATNEKLFF

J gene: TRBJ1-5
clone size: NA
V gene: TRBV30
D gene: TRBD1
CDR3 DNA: TGTGCCTGGAGGCACGGACAGGGGAGCAATCAGCCCCAGCATTTT
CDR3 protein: CAWRHGQGSNQPQHF

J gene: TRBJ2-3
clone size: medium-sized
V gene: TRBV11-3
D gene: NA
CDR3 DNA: TGTGCCAGCAGCTACAGGAGGACCAACACAGATACGCAGTATTTT
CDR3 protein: CASSYRRTNTDTQYF

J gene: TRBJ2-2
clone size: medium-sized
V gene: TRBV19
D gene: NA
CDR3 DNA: TGTGCCAGTAGTGCCGGTAGTAGGGGGGAGCTGTTTTTT
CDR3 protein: CASSAGSRGELFF

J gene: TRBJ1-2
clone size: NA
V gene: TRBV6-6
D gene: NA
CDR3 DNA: TGTGCCAGCCGAAAAGCGGGCAGGTTCTATGGCTACACCTTC
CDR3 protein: CASRKAGRFYGYTF

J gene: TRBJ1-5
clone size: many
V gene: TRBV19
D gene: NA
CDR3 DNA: TGTGCCAGTAGTATCCTTCGGACGTGGGAGGCCTATCAGCCCCAGCATTTT
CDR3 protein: CASSILRTWEAYQPQHF

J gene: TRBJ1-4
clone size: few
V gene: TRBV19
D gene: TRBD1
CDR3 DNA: TGTGCCAGTAGTAGCCGGGACAGGGATGAAAAACTGTTTTTT
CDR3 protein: CASSSRDRDEKLFF

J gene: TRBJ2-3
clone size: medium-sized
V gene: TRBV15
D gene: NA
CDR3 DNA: TGTGCCACCAGCCCCGGCCCCCTAGGAGGCACAGATACGCAGTATTTT
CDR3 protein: CATSPGPLGGTDTQYF

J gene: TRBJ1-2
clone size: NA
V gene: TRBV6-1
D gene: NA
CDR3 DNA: TGTGCCACGAAGGAAGTCGCCTATGGCTACACCTTC
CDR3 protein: CATKEVAYGYTF